The source of this T cell receptor beta chain is a study of cytomegalovirus exposure and HLA in healthy donors. As regards this clone: Its antigen is as yet unknown.

General observations from the study: Researchers catalogued 160 or so TCR beta chains as cytomegalovirus-associated.

From germline, CDR1 is SGHTA and CDR2 FQGNSA. This CDR3 contains 15 residues. V was clipped by 3 bases and J by 1 base, with 10 bases between them. Researchers ran the PCR with 60 Vbeta and 13 Jbeta primers. The assay was immunoSEQ multiplex PCR, and TCRdb's table has in-frame clones only and misses some. The sample includes 150,000 to 160,000 clones, around 84% of them seen just once. This chain uses TRBV7-2 with TRBJ1-5, with D uncertain. The sample comprised PBMCs. This TCR came from a woman aged 18-29 years in good health and CMV-seronegative. CDR3 loop: CASSFIGASNQPQHF. CDR3 nucleotides: TGTGCCAGCAGCTTTATCGGAGCCAGCAATCAGCCCCAGCATTTT.